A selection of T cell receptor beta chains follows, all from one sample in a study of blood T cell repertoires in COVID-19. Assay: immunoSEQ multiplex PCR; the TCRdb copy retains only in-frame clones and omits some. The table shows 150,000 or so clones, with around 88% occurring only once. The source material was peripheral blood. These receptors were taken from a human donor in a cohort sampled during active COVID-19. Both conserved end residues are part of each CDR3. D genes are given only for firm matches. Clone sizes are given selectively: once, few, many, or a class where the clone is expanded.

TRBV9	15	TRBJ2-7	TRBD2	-	TGTGCCAGCAGCATACTAGCGGGACCTTCCTACGAGCAGTACTTC	CASSILAGPSYEQYF
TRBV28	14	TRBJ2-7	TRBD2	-	TGTGCCAGCAGTCCCTTGGGGGGAGGGAACGAGCAGTACTTC	CASSPLGGGNEQYF
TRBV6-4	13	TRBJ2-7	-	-	TGTGCCAGCAGGGAGACAGCCTCCTACGAGCAGTACTTC	CASRETASYEQYF
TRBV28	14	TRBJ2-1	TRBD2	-	TGTGCCAGCAGCAAAGGGACTAGCGGGGGGGCCCGGTTCTTC	CASSKGTSGGARFF
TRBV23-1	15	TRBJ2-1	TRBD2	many	TGCGCCAGCAGTATGCTAGCGGGAGGCTTCAATGAGCAGTTCTTC	CASSMLAGGFNEQFF
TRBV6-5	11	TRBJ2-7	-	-	TGTGCCAGCACCATTTCCTACGAGCAGTACTTC	CASTISYEQYF
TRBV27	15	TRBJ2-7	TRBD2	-	TGTGCCAGCAAGGGACTAGCGGGAGCCGTCAACGAGCAGTACTTC	CASKGLAGAVNEQYF
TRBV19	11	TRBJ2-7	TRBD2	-	TGTGCCGCCGGGGGGGGGTACGAGCAGTACTTC	CAAGGGYEQYF
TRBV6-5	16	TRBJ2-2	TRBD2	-	TGTGCCAGCAGTTACTCTAGCGGGGGGAACACCGGGGAGCTGTTTTTT	CASSYSSGGNTGELFF
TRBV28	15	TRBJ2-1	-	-	TGTGCCAGCAGTCAGTTTCTGGGGCTTCACAATGAGCAGTTCTTC	CASSQFLGLHNEQFF
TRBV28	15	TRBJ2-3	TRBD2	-	TGTGCCAGCACCTTTCGGGGGGGGAGCACAGATACGCAGTATTTT	CASTFRGGSTDTQYF
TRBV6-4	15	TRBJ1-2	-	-	TGTGCCAGCAGTCCCACGGCAGGGGAGAACTATGGCTACACCTTC	CASSPTAGENYGYTF
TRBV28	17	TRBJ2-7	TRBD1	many	TGTGCCAGCAGTTTACTATCTACCCGGGACAGGGTGTACGAGCAGTACTTC	CASSLLSTRDRVYEQYF
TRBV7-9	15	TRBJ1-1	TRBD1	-	TGTGCCAGCAGCCCGCGACAGGGAATGAACACTGAAGCTTTCTTT	CASSPRQGMNTEAFF
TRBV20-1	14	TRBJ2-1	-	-	TGCAGTGCTAGTAGGAGCGGATCCTACAATGAGCAGTTCTTC	CSASRSGSYNEQFF
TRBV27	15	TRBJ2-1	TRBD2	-	TGTGCCAGCAGTTTCACTAGCGGGAGGTTCGATGAGCAGTTCTTC	CASSFTSGRFDEQFF
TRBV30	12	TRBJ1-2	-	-	TGTGCCTGGAGCGGGATCAGCTATGGCTACACCTTC	CAWSGISYGYTF
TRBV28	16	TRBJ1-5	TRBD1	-	TGTGCCAGCAGTTATTACAGGGGTATGGGCAATCAGCCCCAGCATTTT	CASSYYRGMGNQPQHF
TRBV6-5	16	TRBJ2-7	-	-	TGTGCCAGCAGTTACTCGAAAGGACAGTTTATCTACGAGCAGTACTTC	CASSYSKGQFIYEQYF
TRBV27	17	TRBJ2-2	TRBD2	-	TGTGCCAGCAGTTCCCCTTTTAGCGGGAGAGACACCGGGGAGCTGTTTTTT	CASSSPFSGRDTGELFF
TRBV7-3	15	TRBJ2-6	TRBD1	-	TGTGCCAGCAGCTCGGGGACAGGGGGTTGGGGCGTCCTGACTTTC	CASSSGTGGWGVLTF
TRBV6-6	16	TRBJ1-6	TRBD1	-	TGTGCCAGCAGACTCCAGGGGGCAATAATCCTTTCACCCCTCCACTTT	CASRLQGAIILSPLHF
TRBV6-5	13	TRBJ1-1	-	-	TGTGCCAGCAGTTATTCGGTGAACACTGAAGCTTTCTTT	CASSYSVNTEAFF
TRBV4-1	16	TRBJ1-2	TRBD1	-	TGCGCCAGCAGCCAGTTCCGGGACAGACATAACTATGGCTACACCTTC	CASSQFRDRHNYGYTF
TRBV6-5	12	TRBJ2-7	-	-	TGTGCCAGCGGGCGGACAGTCTACGAGCAGTACTTC	CASGRTVYEQYF
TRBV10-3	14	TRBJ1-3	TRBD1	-	TGTGCCATCGGGATGACAGGGGCTGGAAACACCATATATTTT	CAIGMTGAGNTIYF
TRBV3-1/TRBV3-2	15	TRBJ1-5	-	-	TGTGCCAGCAGCCAAGAACCGCAGGGTGGGCAGCCCCAGCATTTT	CASSQEPQGGQPQHF
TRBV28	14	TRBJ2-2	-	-	TGTGCCAGCAGTGATACACAGGGTTACAGGGAGCTGTTTTTT	CASSDTQGYRELFF
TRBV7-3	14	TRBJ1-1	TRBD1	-	TGTGCCAGCAGCGCACAGGGGGGAGCGACTGAAGCTTTCTTT	CASSAQGGATEAFF
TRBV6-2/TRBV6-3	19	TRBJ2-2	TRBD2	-	TGTGCCAGCAGTACGCCCCACGGACTAGCGGGGGGGAACACCGGGGAGCTGTTTTTT	CASSTPHGLAGGNTGELFF
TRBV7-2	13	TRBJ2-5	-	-	TGTGCCAGCAGCTACCCCCCGGGAGAGACCCAGTACTTC	CASSYPPGETQYF
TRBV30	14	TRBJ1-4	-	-	TGTGCCACCCGTCACAGGGATACTAATGAAAAACTGTTTTTT	CATRHRDTNEKLFF
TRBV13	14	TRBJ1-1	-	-	TGTGCCAGCAGCTTGGGACAAGGGGGCACTGAAGCTTTCTTT	CASSLGQGGTEAFF
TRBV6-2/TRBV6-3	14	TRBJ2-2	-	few	TGTGCCAGCAGCCCTACGCGAGGCACCGGGGAGCTGTTTTTT	CASSPTRGTGELFF
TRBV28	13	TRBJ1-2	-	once	TGTGCCAGCAGTTTCGAACTAAAACATGGCTACACCTTC	CASSFELKHGYTF
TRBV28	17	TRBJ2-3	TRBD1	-	TGTGCCAGCAGTTTATGGGCCCAGGGGGCTTTTTCGGATACGCAGTATTTT	CASSLWAQGAFSDTQYF
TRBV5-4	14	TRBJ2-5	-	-	TGTGCCAGCAGCCCAACTAGCTTCAGGGAGACCCAGTACTTC	CASSPTSFRETQYF
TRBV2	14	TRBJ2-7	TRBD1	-	TGTGCCAGCAGAGCCGGGACAGGGGGGTACGAGCAGTACTTC	CASRAGTGGYEQYF
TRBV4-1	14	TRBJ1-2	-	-	TGCGCCAGCAGCCAAGTGGGGCAGGAGAAAGGCTACACCTTC	CASSQVGQEKGYTF
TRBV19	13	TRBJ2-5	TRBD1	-	TGTGCCAGTAGCCCCCAGGGGGCAGAGACCCAGTACTTC	CASSPQGAETQYF
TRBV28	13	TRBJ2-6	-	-	TGTGCCAGCAGTTTCTCAGGGACCAACGTCCTGACTTTC	CASSFSGTNVLTF
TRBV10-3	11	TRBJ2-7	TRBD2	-	TGTGCCATCGGTAGCGGGTACGAGCAGTACTTC	CAIGSGYEQYF
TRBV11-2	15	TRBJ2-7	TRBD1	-	TGTGCCAGCAGCTCTACCCGGGACAGGGCCTACGAGCAGTACTTC	CASSSTRDRAYEQYF